This section outlines one T cell receptor beta chain sequence together with its context. What it binds is not known. The record originates from a study of beta chain features in type 1 diabetes. V lost 2 bases and J 5 bases, leaving 13 bases between the germline ends. From germline, CDR1 is KGHSH and CDR2 LQKENI. This CDR3 comprises 14 residues. CD4+ cells of the naive, central memory, regulatory and stem cell-like memory types were sorted via CD45RO/CCR7/CD25/CD127/CD95/CD27. Sorted cells reached over 95% purity in every population. The study's findings and limits: In the patient group, naive, central memory and Treg TCRB repertoires seemed more alike than in the healthy donor group. Patients with Type 1 diabetes showed moderately but significantly shorter TCRB CDR3s in all four CD4+ subsets.

Expressed TCRB transcripts were sequenced because the entire RNA isolate underwent reverse transcription. Measured with immunoSEQ multiplex PCR; TCRdb has only the in-frame clones, and not every one. This sample yields about 700,000 clones, of which roughly 13% are seen a single time; around 0.022% belongs to the top ten. Material for sequencing was naive CD4+ T cells from blood. This sequence originates from a man aged 18 to 30 with type 1 diabetes. The chain recombines TRBV18 with TRBJ2-7; no reliable D call. CDR3 residues: CASSPIGVGDEQYF. The CDR3 DNA reads TGTGCCAGCTCACCAATTGGGGTTGGGGACGAGCAGTACTTC.